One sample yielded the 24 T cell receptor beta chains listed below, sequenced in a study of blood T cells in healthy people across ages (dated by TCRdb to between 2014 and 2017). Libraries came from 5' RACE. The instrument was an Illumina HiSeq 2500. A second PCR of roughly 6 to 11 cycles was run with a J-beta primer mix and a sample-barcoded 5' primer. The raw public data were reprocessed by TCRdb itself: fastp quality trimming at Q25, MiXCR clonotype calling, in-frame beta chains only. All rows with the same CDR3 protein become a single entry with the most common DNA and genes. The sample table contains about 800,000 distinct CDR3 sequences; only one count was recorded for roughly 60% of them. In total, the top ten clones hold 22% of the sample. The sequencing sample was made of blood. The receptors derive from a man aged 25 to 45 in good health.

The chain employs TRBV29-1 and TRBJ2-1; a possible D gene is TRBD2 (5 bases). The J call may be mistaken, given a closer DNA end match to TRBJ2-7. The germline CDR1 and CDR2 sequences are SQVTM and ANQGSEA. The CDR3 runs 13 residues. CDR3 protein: CSVLVASTGEQYF. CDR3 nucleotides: TGCAGCGTTCTGGTGGCATCTACGGGGGAGCAGTACTTC.

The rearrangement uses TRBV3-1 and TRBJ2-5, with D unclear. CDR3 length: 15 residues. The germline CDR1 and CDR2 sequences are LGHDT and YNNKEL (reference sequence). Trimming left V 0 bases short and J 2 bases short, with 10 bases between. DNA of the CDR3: TGTGCCAGCAGCCAAGAGCCAGGCCTGCAAGAGACCCAGTACTTC. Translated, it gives CASSQEPGLQETQYF.

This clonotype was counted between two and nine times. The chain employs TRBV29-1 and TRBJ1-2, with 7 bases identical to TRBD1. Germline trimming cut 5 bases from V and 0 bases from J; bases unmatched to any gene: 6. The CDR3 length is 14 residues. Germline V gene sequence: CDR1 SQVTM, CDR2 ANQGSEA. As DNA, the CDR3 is TGCAGCGTTACCGGGACAGCAGCTAACTATGGCTACACCTTC. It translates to CSVTGTAANYGYTF.

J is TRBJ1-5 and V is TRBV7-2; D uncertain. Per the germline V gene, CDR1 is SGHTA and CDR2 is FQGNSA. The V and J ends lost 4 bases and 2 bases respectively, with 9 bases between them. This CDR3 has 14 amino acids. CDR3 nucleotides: TGTGCCAGCAGCTCCGCACAAGGCAATCAGCCCCAGCATTTT. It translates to CASSSAQGNQPQHF. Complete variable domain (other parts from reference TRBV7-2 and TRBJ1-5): GAGVSQSPSNKVTEKGKDVELRCDPISGHTALYWYRQSLGQGLEFLIYFQGNSAPDKSGLPSDRFSAERTGGSVSTLTIQRTQQEDSAVYLCASSSAQGNQPQHFGDGTRLSIL.

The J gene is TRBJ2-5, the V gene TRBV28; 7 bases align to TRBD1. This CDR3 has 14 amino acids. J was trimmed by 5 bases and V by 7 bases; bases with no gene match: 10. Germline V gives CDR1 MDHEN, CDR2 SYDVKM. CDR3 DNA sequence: TGTGCCAGCACCCGACAGGGCTGGCTGGAGACCCAGTACTTC. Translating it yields CASTRQGWLETQYF.

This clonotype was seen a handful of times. CDR3 DNA: TGCAGTGCTCTTCGGACAGGGGTTGAGACCCAGTACTTC. Encoded protein: CSALRTGVETQYF. The V and J genes are TRBV20-1 and TRBJ2-5; TRBD1 matches 9 bases. The CDR3 length is 13 residues. Trimming at V came to 5 bases and at J to 5 bases, leaving 6 bases not matched to a gene. Germline CDR1 and CDR2: DFQATT and SNEGSKA (reference sequence).

In DNA form, the CDR3 reads TGCAGTGCTAGAACCGGGACTAGCGACACCGGGGAGCTGTTTTTT. Encoded protein: CSARTGTSDTGELFF. The gene calls are TRBV20-1 and TRBJ2-2; 10 positions agree with TRBD2. The trim removed 2 bases at V and 3 bases at J, leaving 3 bases unmatched. Germline CDR1 reads DFQATT; CDR2 reads SNEGSKA (reference sequence). The CDR3 sequence is 15 residues long.

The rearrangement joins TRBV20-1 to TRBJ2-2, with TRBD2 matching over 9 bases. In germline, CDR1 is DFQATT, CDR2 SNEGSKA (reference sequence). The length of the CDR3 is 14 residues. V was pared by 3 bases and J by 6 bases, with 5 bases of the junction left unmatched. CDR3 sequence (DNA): TGCAGTGCTAGCGGCGGGAGGGGAGCCGGGGAGCTGTTTTTT. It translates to CSASGGRGAGELFF.

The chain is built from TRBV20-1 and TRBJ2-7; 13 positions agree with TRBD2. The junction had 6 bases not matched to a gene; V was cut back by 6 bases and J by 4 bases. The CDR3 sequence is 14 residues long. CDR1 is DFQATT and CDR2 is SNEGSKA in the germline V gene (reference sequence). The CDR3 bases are TGCAGTGCCAAGGGACTAGCGGGGCGATACGAGCAGTACTTC. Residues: CSAKGLAGRYEQYF.

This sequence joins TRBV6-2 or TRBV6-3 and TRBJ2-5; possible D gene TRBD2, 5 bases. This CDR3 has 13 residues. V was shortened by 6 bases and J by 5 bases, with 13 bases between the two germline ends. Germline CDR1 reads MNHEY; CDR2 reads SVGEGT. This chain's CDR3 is CASSASRRETQYF. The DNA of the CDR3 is TGTGCCAGCAGCGCTTCCCGGAGGGAGACCCAGTACTTC.

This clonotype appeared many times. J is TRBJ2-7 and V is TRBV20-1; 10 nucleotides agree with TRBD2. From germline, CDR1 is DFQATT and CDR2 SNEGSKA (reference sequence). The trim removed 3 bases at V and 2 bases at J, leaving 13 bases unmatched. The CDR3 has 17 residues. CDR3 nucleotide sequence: TGCAGTGCTAGCAACCCTTGGACTAGCGGAGAAACCTACGAGCAGTACTTC. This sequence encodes CSASNPWTSGETYEQYF.

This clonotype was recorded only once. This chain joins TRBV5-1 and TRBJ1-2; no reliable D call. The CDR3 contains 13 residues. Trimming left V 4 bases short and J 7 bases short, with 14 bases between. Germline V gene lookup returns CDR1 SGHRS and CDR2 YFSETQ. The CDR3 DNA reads TGCGCCAGCAGCCTCCAGGAACTATCTGGCTACACCTTC. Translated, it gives CASSLQELSGYTF. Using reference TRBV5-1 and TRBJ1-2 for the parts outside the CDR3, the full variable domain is KAGVTQTPRYLIKTRGQQVTLSCSPISGHRSVSWYQQTPGQGLQFLFEYFSETQRNKGNFPGRFSGRQFSNSRSEMNVSTLELGDSALYLCASSLQELSGYTFGSGTRLTVV.

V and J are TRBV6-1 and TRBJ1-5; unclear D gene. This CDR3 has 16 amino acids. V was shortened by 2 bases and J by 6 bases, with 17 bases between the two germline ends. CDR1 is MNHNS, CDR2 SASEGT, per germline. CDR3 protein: CASSEKWGLIGQPQHF. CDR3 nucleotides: TGTGCCAGCAGTGAAAAATGGGGATTGATAGGTCAGCCCCAGCATTTT.

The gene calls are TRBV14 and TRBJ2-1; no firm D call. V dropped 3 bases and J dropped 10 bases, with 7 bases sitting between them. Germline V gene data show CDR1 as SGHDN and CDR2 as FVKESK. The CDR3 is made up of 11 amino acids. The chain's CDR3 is CASSHSYEQFF. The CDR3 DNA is TGTGCCAGCAGCCATTCCTACGAGCAGTTCTTC.

The CDR3 protein is CASQSVPSTDTQYF. The CDR3 nucleotides read TGTGCCAGCCAAAGCGTCCCTAGCACAGATACGCAGTATTTT. This chain connects TRBV9 to TRBJ2-3; no clear D. V lost 7 bases to trimming and J lost 0 bases, with 12 bases between them. CDR1 and CDR2 from the germline V gene are SGDLS and YYNGEE. The CDR3 sequence is 14 residues long.

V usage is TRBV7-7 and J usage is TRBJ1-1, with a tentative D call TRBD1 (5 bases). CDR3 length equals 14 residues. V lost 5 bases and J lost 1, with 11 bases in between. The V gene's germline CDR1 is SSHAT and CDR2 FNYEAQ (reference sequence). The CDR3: CASSPGHSNTEAFF. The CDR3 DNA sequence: TGTGCCAGCAGCCCCGGACACTCGAACACTGAAGCTTTCTTT.

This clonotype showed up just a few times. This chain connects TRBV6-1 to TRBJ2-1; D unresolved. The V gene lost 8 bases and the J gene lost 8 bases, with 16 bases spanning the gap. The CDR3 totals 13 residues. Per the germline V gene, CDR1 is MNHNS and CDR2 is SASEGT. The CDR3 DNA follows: TGTGCCAGCTCGGGCCCTCTCTCGGATGAGCAGTTCTTC. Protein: CASSGPLSDEQFF.

The CDR3 spells CASTLGAETSYEQYF. The CDR3 DNA is TGTGCCAGCACCTTAGGGGCCGAGACCTCCTACGAGCAGTACTTC. The chain combines TRBV9 with TRBJ2-7; D is perhaps TRBD1 (5 bases). Per the germline V gene, CDR1 is SGDLS and CDR2 is YYNGEE. The CDR3 runs 15 residues. The V end was cut by 6 bases, the J end by 0 bases, with 16 bases between. Variable domain in full (rest from reference TRBV9 and TRBJ2-7): DSGVTQTPKHLITATGQRVTLRCSPRSGDLSVYWYQQSLDQGLQFLIQYYNGEERAKGNILERFSAQQFPDLHSELNLSSLELGDSALYFCASTLGAETSYEQYFGPGTRLTVT.

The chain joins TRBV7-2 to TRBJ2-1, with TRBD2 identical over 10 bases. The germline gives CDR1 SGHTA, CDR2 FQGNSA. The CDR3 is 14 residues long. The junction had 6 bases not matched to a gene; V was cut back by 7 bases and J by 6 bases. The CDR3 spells CASNERGGLNEQFF. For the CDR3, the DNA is TGTGCCAGCAACGAGCGGGGGGGACTCAATGAGCAGTTCTTC.

The CDR3 nucleotides are TGTGCCAGCTCACCACTTGCCCTCGGGACAGATTCCCACTACGAGCAGTACTTC. This translates into CASSPLALGTDSHYEQYF. This sequence joins TRBV18 and TRBJ2-7; 7 bases fit TRBD1. The germline CDR1 and CDR2 sequences are KGHSH and LQKENI. Trimming took 1 base from V and 3 from J; bases not matched to a gene: 15. The CDR3 totals 18 residues.

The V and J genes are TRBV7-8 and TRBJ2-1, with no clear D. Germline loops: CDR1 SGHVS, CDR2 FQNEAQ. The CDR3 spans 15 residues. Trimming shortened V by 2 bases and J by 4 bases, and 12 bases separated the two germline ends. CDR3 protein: CASSLMWGIYNEQFF. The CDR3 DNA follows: TGTGCCAGCAGCTTAATGTGGGGTATATACAATGAGCAGTTCTTC.

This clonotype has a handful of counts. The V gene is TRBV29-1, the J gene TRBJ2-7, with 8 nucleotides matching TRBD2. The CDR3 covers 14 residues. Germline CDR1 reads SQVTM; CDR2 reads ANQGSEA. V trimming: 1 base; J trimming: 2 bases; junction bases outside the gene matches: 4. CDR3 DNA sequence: TGCAGCGTTGAAGTTGCGGGAGGCCCCTACGAGCAGTACTTC. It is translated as CSVEVAGGPYEQYF.

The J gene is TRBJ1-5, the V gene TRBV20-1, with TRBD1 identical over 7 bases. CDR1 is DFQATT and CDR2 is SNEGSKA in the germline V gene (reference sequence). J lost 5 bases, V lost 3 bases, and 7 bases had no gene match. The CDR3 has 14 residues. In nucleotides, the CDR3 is TGCAGTGCTAGGGGGGGGGACAGTGATCAGCCCCAGCATTTT. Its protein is CSARGGDSDQPQHF.

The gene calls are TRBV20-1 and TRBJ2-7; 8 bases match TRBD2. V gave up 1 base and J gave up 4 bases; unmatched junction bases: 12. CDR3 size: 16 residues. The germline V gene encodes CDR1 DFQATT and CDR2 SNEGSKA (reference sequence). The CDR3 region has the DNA TGCAGTGCTAGAGGTCCTAACGGGAGGGCCTCATACGAGCAGTACTTC. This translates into CSARGPNGRASYEQYF.